The TCR beta chain under discussion was sequenced for a study of CD8 T cells in Susac syndrome. The V end lost 0 bases, the J end lost 7 bases, and 13 bases lay between the germline ends. There are 15 residues in the CDR3. The germline CDR1 and CDR2 sequences are SEHNR and FQNEAQ (reference sequence). Sequencing of TCR beta, carried out with a high-throughput approach, was applied to CD8+ and CD4+ T cells from the blood. In contrast to the negatively isolated CD8+ and CD4+ T cells, TEMRA cells were FACS-enriched. An input of about 0.5 to 1 ug of RNA was subjected to reverse transcription using random hexamers. TCR beta CDR3 was amplified by immunoSEQ covering 54 Vbeta and 13 Jbeta. Each CDR3 protein gets one entry after TCRdb re-called the immunoSEQ multiplex PCR reads with MiXCR. This table has some 150,000 distinct CDR3 sequences, approximately 96% appearing once.

Sequencing input: CD8+ T cells from PBMCs. The genes are TRBV7-9 and TRBJ2-1; D possibly uses TRBD1 or TRBD2 (5 bases each). The TCR comes from a human donor with multiple sclerosis. The CDR3 is CASSLAVGERNEQFF. As DNA, the CDR3 is TGTGCCAGCAGCTTAGCGGTGGGGGAACGGAATGAGCAGTTCTTC.